This TCR beta chain was captured in a study of CXCR3-negative and CXCR3-positive naive CD8 T cells. Points from the study as a whole: CXCR3-positive naive cells had more hydrophobic TRB CDR3s than CXCR3-negative naive cells.

Libraries were UMI-labeled 5' RACE TRB cDNA. TCRdb reprocessed the 5' RACE reads and keeps a single row for each CDR3 protein, giving no DNA. This sample's table reports about 150,000 distinct CDR3 sequences. From germline, CDR1 is SEHNR and CDR2 FQNEAQ (reference sequence). CDR3 length equals 15 residues. For this clonotype: The antigen remains unidentified.

This TCR was sampled from a human donor in good health. Some clones in this sample may be carry-over from other donors' samples. The specimen was naive CXCR3+ CD8+ T cells from blood. As to subset: CD45RO-CCR7+CD27+CD95- naive CD8+ T cells expressing CXCR3 (TNR3+). The chain carries TRBV7-9 and TRBJ2-1; TCRdb's D call, TRBD1, is unchecked because there is no DNA. The CDR3 sequence is CASSLGPGQYNEQFF.